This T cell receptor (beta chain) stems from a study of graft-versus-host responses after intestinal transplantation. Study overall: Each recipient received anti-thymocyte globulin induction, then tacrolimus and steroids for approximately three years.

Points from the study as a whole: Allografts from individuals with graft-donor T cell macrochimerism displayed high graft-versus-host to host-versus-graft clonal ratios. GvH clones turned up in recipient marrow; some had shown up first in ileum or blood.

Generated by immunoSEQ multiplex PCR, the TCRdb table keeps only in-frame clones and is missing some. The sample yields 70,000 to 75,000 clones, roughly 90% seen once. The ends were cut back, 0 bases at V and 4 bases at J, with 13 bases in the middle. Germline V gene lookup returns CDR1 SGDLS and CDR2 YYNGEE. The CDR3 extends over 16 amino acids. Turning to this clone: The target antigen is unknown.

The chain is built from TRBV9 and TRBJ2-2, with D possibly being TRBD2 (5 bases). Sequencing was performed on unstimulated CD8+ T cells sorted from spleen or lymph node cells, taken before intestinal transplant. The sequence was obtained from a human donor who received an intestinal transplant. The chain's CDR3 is CASSVGWSRATGELFF. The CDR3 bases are TGTGCCAGCAGCGTAGGATGGTCGAGGGCCACCGGGGAGCTGTTTTTT.